This T cell receptor (beta chain) was profiled in a study of control samples from healthy donors and cancer patients. Data came from immunoSEQ multiplex PCR; TCRdb stores just in-frame clones and leaves some out. The repertoire holds over 45,000 clones, with roughly 87% as singletons. The CDR3 has 17 residues. The V gene's germline CDR1 is MDHEN and CDR2 SYDVKM. V was clipped by 1 base and J by 2 bases; unmatched bases: 11. The chain uses TRBV28 and TRBJ2-7; 7 bases are shared with TRBD2. Sample: PBMCs. The clonotype originates from a man aged 40-55 years with colorectal cancer. This CDR3 is CASSLSASGVPTYEQYF. The DNA for the CDR3 is TGTGCCAGCAGTTTATCGGCTAGCGGAGTACCTACCTACGAGCAGTACTTC. Full variable domain (missing parts from reference TRBV28 and TRBJ2-7): DVKVTQSSRYLVKRTGEKVFLECVQDMDHENMFWYRQDPGLGLRLIYFSYDVKMKEKGDIPEGYSVSREKKERFSLILESASTNQTSMYLCASSLSASGVPTYEQYFGPGTRLTVT.